This T cell receptor beta chain was captured in a study of T cell responses to AZD1222 COVID-19 vaccine. Study observations and caveats: Only a handful of people who got AZD1222 tested seropositive at baseline. Repertoires were obtained solely post-peak T cell response. CD4 TCRs covered the whole spike, strongest at regions 160-218 and 743-854.

Concerning this clone itself: The antigen is undetermined.

The CDR3 runs 18 residues. The J segment lost 4 bases and the V segment lost 2 bases, leaving 12 bases of the junction unmatched. Germline V gene lookup returns CDR1 LNHNV and CDR2 YYDKDF (reference sequence). The assay was immunoSEQ multiplex PCR, and TCRdb's table has in-frame clones only and misses some. This sample carries approximately 130,000 clones, approximately 90% of them seen once, and the ten largest clones take 1.5% to 2%. The TCR comes from an adult in good health. V and J are TRBV15 and TRBJ1-4; 8 nucleotides match TRBD1. Material: peripheral blood, obtained on day 0 of AZD1222 vaccination. The CDR3 loop reads CATSRSGTGLMGNEKLFF. The CDR3 bases are TGTGCCACCAGCAGATCCGGGACAGGCCTGATGGGTAATGAAAAACTGTTTTTT. The whole variable domain, remainder taken from reference TRBV15 and TRBJ1-4, is DAMVIQNPRYQVTQFGKPVTLSCSQTLNHNVMYWYQQKSSQAPKLLFHYYDKDFNNEADTPDNFQSRRPNTSFCFLDIRSPGLGDTAMYLCATSRSGTGLMGNEKLFFGSGTQLSVL.